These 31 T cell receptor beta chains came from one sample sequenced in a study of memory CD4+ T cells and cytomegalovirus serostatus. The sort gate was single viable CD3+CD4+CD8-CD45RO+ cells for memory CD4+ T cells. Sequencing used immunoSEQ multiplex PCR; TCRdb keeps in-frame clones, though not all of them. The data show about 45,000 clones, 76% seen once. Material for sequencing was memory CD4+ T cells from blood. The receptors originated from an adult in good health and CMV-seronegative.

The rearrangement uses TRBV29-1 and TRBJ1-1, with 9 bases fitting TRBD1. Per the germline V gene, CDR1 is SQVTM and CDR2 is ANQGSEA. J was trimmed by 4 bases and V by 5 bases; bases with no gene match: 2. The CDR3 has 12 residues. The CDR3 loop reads CSVNRGPTEAFF. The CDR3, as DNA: TGCAGCGTTAACAGGGGGCCCACTGAAGCTTTCTTT.

DNA of the CDR3: TGTGCCAGCAGCCAAGATCTTACCGAGGGGGAGACCCAGTACTTC. Residues: CASSQDLTEGETQYF. This sequence joins TRBV4-2 and TRBJ2-5; either TRBD1 or TRBD2 may supply D (5 bases each). V gave up 0 bases and J gave up 5 bases, with 13 bases separating them. The CDR3 is 15 amino acids. The germline CDR1 and CDR2 sequences are LGHNA and YNFKEQ.

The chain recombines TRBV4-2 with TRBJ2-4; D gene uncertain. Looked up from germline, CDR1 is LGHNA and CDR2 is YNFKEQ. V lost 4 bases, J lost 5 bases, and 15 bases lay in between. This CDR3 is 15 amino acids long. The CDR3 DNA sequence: TGTGCCAGCAGCCCCCAAGCCGGTCGCCAAAACATTCAGTACTTC. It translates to CASSPQAGRQNIQYF.

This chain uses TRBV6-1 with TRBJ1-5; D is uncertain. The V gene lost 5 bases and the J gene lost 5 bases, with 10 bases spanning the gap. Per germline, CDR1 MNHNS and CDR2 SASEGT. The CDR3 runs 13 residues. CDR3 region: CASSMGFDQPQHF. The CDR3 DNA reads TGTGCCAGCAGTATGGGGTTTGATCAGCCCCAGCATTTT.

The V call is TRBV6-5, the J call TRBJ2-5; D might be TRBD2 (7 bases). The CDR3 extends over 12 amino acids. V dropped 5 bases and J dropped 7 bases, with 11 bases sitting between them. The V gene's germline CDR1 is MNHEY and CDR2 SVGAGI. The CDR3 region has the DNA TGTGCCAGCAGTAACAGGGAGGGGACCCAGTACTTC. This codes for CASSNREGTQYF.

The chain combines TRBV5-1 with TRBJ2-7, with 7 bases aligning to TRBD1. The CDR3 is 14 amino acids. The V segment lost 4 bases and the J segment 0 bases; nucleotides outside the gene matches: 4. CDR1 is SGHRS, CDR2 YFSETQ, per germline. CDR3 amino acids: CASSVGTDSYEQYF. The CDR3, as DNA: TGCGCCAGCAGCGTAGGGACAGACTCCTACGAGCAGTACTTC.

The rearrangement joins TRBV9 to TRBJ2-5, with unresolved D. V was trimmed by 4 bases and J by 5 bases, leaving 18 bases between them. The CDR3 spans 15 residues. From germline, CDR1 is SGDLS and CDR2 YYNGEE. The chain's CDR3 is CASSPEAGLRETQYF. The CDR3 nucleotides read TGTGCCAGCAGCCCCGAGGCCGGCCTCCGGGAGACCCAGTACTTC.

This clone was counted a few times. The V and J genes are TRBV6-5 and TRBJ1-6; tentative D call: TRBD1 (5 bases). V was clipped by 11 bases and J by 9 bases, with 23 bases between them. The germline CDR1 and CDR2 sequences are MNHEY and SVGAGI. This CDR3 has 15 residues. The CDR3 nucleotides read TGTGCCGTGATGCGATCCGGGACCCAGGGTTCACCCCTCCACTTT. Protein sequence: CAVMRSGTQGSPLHF.

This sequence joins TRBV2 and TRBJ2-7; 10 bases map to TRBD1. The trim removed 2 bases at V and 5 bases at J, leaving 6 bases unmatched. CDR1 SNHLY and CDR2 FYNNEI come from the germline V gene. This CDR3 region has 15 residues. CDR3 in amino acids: CASSERGQGIHEQYF. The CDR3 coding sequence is TGTGCCAGCAGTGAAAGGGGACAGGGGATCCACGAGCAGTACTTC. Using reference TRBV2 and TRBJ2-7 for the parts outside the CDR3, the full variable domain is EPEVTQTPSHQVTQMGQEVILRCVPISNHLYFYWYRQILGQKVEFLVSFYNNEISEKSEIFDDQFSVERPDGSNFTLKIRSTKLEDSAMYFCASSERGQGIHEQYFGPGTRLTVT.

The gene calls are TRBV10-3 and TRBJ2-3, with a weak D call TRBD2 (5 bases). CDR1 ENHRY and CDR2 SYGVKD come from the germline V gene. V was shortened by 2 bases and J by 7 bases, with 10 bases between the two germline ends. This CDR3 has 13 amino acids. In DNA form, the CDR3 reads TGTGCCATCAGTGAGGAACGGGGTCATACGCAGTATTTT. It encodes CAISEERGHTQYF.

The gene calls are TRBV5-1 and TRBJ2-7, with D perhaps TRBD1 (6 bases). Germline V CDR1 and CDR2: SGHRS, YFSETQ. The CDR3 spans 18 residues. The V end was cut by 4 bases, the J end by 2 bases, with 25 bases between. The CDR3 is CASSIRTSGGLAPYEQYF. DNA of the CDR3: TGCGCCAGCAGCATACGTACCAGTGGGGGCCTTGCACCCTACGAGCAGTACTTC. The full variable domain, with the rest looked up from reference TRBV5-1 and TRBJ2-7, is KAGVTQTPRYLIKTRGQQVTLSCSPISGHRSVSWYQQTPGQGLQFLFEYFSETQRNKGNFPGRFSGRQFSNSRSEMNVSTLELGDSALYLCASSIRTSGGLAPYEQYFGPGTRLTVT.

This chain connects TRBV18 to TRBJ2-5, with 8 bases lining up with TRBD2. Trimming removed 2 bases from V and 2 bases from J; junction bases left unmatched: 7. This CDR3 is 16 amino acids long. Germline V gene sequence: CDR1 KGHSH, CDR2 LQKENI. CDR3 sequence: CASSPGYTSGQETQYF. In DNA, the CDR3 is TGTGCCAGCTCACCAGGGTACACTAGCGGACAAGAGACCCAGTACTTC.

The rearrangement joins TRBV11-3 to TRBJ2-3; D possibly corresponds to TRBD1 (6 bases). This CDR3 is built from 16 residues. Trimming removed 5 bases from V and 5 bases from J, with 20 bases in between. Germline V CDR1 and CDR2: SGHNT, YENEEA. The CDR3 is CASSLRLGAPQDTQYF. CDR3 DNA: TGTGCCAGCAGCCTAAGACTGGGGGCGCCTCAAGATACGCAGTATTTT.

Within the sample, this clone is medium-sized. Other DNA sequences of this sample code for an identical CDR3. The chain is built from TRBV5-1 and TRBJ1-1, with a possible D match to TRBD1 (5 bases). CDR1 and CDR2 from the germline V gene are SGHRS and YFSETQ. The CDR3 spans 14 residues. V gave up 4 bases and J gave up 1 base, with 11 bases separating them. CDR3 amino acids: CASSPGTGNTEAFF. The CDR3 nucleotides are TGCGCCAGCAGCCCTGGGACGGGGAACACTGAAGCTTTCTTT.

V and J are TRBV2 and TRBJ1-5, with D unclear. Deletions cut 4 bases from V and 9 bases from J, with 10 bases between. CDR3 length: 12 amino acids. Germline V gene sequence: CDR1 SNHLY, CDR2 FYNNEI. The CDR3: CASSADWGPQHF. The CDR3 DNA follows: TGTGCCAGCAGTGCCGACTGGGGGCCCCAGCATTTT.

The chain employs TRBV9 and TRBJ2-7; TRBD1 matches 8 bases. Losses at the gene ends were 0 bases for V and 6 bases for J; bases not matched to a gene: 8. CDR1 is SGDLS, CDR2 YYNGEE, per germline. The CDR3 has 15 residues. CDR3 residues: CASSVEPQGGGEQYF. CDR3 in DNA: TGTGCCAGCAGCGTAGAGCCACAGGGGGGAGGCGAGCAGTACTTC.

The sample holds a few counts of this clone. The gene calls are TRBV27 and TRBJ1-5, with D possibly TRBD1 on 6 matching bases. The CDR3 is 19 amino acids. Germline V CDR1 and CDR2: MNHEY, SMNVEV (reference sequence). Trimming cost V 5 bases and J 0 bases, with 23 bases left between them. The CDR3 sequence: CASSPNPMTGEYSNQPQHF. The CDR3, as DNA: TGTGCCAGCAGTCCTAACCCTATGACAGGCGAATATAGCAATCAGCCCCAGCATTTT.

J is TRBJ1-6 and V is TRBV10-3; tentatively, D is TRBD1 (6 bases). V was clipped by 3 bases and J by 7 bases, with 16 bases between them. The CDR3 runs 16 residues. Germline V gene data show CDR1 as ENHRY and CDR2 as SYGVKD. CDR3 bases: TGTGCCATCAGTGACCCCCGGCAGGGGCGGAATTCACCCCTCCACTTT. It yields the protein CAISDPRQGRNSPLHF.

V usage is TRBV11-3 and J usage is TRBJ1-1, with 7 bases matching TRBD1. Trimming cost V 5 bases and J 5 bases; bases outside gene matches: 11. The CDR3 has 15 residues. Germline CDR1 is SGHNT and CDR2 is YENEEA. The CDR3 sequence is CASSPGGRGGTEAFF. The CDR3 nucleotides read TGTGCCAGCAGCCCAGGGGGGAGGGGCGGGACTGAAGCTTTCTTT.

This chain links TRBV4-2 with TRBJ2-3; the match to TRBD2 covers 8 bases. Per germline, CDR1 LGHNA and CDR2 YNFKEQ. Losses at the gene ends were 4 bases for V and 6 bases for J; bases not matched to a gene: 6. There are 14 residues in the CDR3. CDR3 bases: TGTGCCAGCAGCCGCGGACTAGCTCCGGATACGCAGTATTTT. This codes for CASSRGLAPDTQYF.

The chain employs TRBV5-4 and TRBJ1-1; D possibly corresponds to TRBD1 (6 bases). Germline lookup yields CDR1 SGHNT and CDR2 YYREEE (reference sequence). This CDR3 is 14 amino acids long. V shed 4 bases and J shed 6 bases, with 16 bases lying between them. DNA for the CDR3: TGTGCCAGCAGCGTCTACAGGGTTAGGGCTGAAGCTTTCTTT. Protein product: CASSVYRVRAEAFF.

The CDR3 DNA sequence: TGCGCCAGCAGCCAAGCAAACCAAGGGGGGGAAGCTTTCTTT. As protein: CASSQANQGGEAFF. The rearrangement links TRBV4-1 to TRBJ1-1, with a tentative D call TRBD1 (6 bases). Trimming shortened V by 1 base and J by 8 bases, and 14 bases separated the two germline ends. Germline V gives CDR1 MGHRA, CDR2 YSYEKL. The length of the CDR3 is 14 residues.

The CDR3 loop reads CASSLVGQEIGYEQYF. The CDR3 nucleotides are TGTGCCAGCAGCTTAGTTGGTCAGGAGATAGGCTACGAGCAGTACTTC. This chain joins TRBV7-2 and TRBJ2-7; D is unclear. The CDR3 consists of 16 residues. Trimming shortened V by 1 base and J by 3 bases, and 16 bases separated the two germline ends. CDR1 is SGHTA and CDR2 is FQGNSA in the germline V gene.

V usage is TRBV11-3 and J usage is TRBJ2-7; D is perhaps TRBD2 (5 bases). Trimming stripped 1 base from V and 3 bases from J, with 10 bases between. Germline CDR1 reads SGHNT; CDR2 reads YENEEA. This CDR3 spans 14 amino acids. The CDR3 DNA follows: TGTGCCAGCAGCTTAGTCAACCGGGGCTACGAGCAGTACTTC. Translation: CASSLVNRGYEQYF.

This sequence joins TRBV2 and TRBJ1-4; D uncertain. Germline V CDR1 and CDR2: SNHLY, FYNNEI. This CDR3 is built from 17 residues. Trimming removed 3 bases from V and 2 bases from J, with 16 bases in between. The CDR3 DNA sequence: TGTGCCAGCAGTGAGTTTCAGGACGCCTCGACTAATGAAAAACTGTTTTTT. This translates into CASSEFQDASTNEKLFF.

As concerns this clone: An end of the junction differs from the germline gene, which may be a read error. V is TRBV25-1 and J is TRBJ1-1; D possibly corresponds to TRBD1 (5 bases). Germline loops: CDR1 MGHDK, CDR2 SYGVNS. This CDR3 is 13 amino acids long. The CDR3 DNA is TGTGCCAGCAGTAAGGGACTGAACACTGGAGCTTTCTTT. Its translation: CASSKGLNTGAFF.

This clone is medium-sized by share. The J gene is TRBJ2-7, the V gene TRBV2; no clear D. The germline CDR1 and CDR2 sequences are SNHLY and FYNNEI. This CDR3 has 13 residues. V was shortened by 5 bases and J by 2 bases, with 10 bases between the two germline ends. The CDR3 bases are TGTGCCAGCAGTCCCCCCTTTACCTACGAGCAGTACTTC. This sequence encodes CASSPPFTYEQYF. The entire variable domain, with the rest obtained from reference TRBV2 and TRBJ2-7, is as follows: EPEVTQTPSHQVTQMGQEVILRCVPISNHLYFYWYRQILGQKVEFLVSFYNNEISEKSEIFDDQFSVERPDGSNFTLKIRSTKLEDSAMYFCASSPPFTYEQYFGPGTRLTVT.

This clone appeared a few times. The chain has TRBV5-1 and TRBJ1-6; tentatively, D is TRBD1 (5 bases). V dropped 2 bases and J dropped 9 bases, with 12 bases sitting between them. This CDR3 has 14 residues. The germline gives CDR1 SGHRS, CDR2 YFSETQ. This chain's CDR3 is CASSLAQVGSPLHF. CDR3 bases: TGCGCCAGCAGCTTAGCACAGGTTGGTTCACCCCTCCACTTT. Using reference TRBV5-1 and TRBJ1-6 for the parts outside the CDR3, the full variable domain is KAGVTQTPRYLIKTRGQQVTLSCSPISGHRSVSWYQQTPGQGLQFLFEYFSETQRNKGNFPGRFSGRQFSNSRSEMNVSTLELGDSALYLCASSLAQVGSPLHFGNGTRLTVT.

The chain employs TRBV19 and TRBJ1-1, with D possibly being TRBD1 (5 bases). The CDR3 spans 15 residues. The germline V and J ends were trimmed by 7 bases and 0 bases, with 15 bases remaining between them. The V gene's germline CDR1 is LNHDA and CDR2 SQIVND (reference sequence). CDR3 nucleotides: TGTGCCAGTAACGAGGACATGGAGATGAACACTGAAGCTTTCTTT. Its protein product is CASNEDMEMNTEAFF. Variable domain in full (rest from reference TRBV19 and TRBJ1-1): DGGITQSPKYLFRKEGQNVTLSCEQNLNHDAMYWYRQDPGQGLRLIYYSQIVNDFQKGDIAEGYSVSREKKESFPLTVTSAQKNPTAFYLCASNEDMEMNTEAFFGQGTRLTVV.

CDR3 amino acids: CASGYGTIYF. Written as DNA, the CDR3 is TGTGCCAGTGGTTACGGCACCATATATTTT. V usage is TRBV19 and J usage is TRBJ1-3, with D uncertain. The V and J ends lost 8 bases and 9 bases respectively, with 8 bases between them. Germline V gene data show CDR1 as LNHDA and CDR2 as SQIVND (reference sequence). The CDR3 length is 10 residues.

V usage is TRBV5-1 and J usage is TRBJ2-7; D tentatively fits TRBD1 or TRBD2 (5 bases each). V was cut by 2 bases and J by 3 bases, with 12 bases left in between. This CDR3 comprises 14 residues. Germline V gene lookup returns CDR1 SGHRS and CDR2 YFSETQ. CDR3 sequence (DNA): TGCGCCAGCAGCTTTGGGGGAGACCTCTACGAGCAGTACTTC. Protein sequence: CASSFGGDLYEQYF.